The clone carrying this T cell receptor (beta chain) was recorded a few times. Its antigen is still unknown. The study excluded patients with uncontrolled infection, other autoimmune disease, pregnancy or lactation. This entry is derived from a study of T cells in Graves' hyperthyroidism and ophthalmopathy. Broader study findings: Ophthalmopathy was distinguished from stable hyperthyroidism by 13 V-J signatures.

Amplification of TCR beta CDR3 regions was performed using RNA transcripts as template. Carried out on the TCR CDR3, a first-round RT-PCR used the HTBI primer set. TCRdb analysed the multiplex PCR reads with MiXCR anew, one entry per CDR3 protein. The profile covers about 570,000 distinct CDR3 sequences, with under 60% appearing a single time and around 19% taken by the ten largest. The germline V gene encodes CDR1 SNHLY and CDR2 FYNNEI. The CDR3 sequence is 11 residues long. The V and J ends lost 5 bases and 13 bases respectively, with 11 bases between them. The sequenced sample was peripheral blood or thyroid tissue (not recorded which). V usage is TRBV2 and J usage is TRBJ2-2; D gene uncertain. This TCR was recovered from an adult woman with Graves' disease, either hyperthyroidism or ophthalmopathy (not recorded which). The CDR3 DNA follows: TGTGCCAGCAGTCCCCGTTTTAGGCTGTTTTTT. Its translation: CASSPRFRLFF.